The next 10 T cell receptor beta chains were all read from a single sample in a study of cytomegalovirus exposure and HLA in healthy donors. The PCR was carried out with 60 Vbeta primers and 13 Jbeta primers. Measured with immunoSEQ multiplex PCR; TCRdb has only the in-frame clones, and not every one. Found here are roughly 120,000 clones, about 80% of them singletons; the top ten hold around 1.4%. Sequencing was performed on PBMCs. Every receptor here comes from a woman younger than 35 in good health and CMV-seronegative.

This chain links TRBV7-9 with TRBJ1-4; 7 bases are shared with TRBD1. From germline, CDR1 is SEHNR and CDR2 FQNEAQ (reference sequence). The CDR3 spans 17 residues. V lost 5 bases to trimming and J lost 0 bases; unmatched junction nucleotides: 9. Here the CDR3 DNA reads TGTGCCAGCAGCGCCGGGACAGCCCTATCAACTAATGAAAAACTGTTTTTT. Protein sequence: CASSAGTALSTNEKLFF.

The chain combines TRBV7-9 with TRBJ2-3; a possible D gene is TRBD1 (6 bases). Trimming left V 5 bases short and J 7 bases short, with 7 bases between. The CDR3 runs 11 residues. Germline values: CDR1 SEHNR, CDR2 FQNEAQ (reference sequence). The CDR3 DNA sequence: TGTGCCAGCAGCGGACAGAATACGCAGTATTTT. Translated: CASSGQNTQYF.

This chain uses TRBV7-7 with TRBJ2-7; 8 nucleotides line up with TRBD1. The CDR3 length is 14 residues. Trimming removed 1 base from V and 1 base from J; junction bases left unmatched: 0. Germline CDR1 SSHAT, CDR2 FNYEAQ (reference sequence). The CDR3 region is CASSLGTGSYEQYF. The DNA of the CDR3 is TGTGCCAGCAGCTTAGGGACAGGGTCCTACGAGCAGTACTTC.

V and J are TRBV18 and TRBJ1-6; 9 nucleotides align to TRBD1. Germline CDR1 and CDR2: KGHSH and LQKENI. V lost 3 bases to trimming and J lost 10 bases; unmatched junction nucleotides: 4. CDR3 length: 14 residues. Written as DNA, the CDR3 is TGTGCCAGCTCACCGGGACAGGGCAGATCACCCCTCCACTTT. Translating it yields CASSPGQGRSPLHF.

The gene calls are TRBV9 and TRBJ2-2; 11 nucleotides align to TRBD2. V trimming: 4 bases; J trimming: 4 bases; junction bases outside the gene matches: 9. The CDR3 extends over 17 amino acids. From germline, CDR1 is SGDLS and CDR2 YYNGEE. CDR3 sequence (DNA): TGTGCCAGCAGCCCCGGTAGCGGGGGGGCGGGCACCGGGGAGCTGTTTTTT. Translating it yields CASSPGSGGAGTGELFF.

The chain's CDR3 is CASSQITGASEKLFF. DNA of the CDR3: TGCGCCAGCAGCCAAATAACAGGGGCTTCCGAAAAACTGTTTTTT. The rearrangement joins TRBV4-1 to TRBJ1-4, with TRBD1 identical over 7 bases. CDR1 is MGHRA and CDR2 is YSYEKL in the germline V gene. V trimming: 2 bases; J trimming: 8 bases; junction bases outside the gene matches: 8. CDR3 length equals 15 residues.

The chain combines TRBV7-9 with TRBJ2-5; D not resolved. CDR3 size: 12 residues. Germline V gene data show CDR1 as SEHNR and CDR2 as FQNEAQ (reference sequence). Deletions cut 2 bases from V and 5 bases from J, with 6 bases between. The CDR3 loop reads CASSLNMETQYF. The DNA for the CDR3 is TGTGCCAGCAGCTTAAATATGGAGACCCAGTACTTC.

This clone showed up just once. The chain combines TRBV27 with TRBJ2-3, with D possibly TRBD2 on 6 matching bases. The CDR3 covers 16 residues. Germline CDR1 MNHEY, CDR2 SMNVEV (reference sequence). V was shortened by 2 bases and J by 5 bases, with 17 bases between the two germline ends. CDR3 sequence (DNA): TGTGCCAGCAGTTTAGCCCCTCTAGCGTCAAAAGATACGCAGTATTTT. This gives the protein CASSLAPLASKDTQYF.

The gene calls are TRBV2 and TRBJ2-3, with D uncertain. CDR3 size: 13 residues. Germline CDR1 is SNHLY and CDR2 is FYNNEI. The ends were cut back, 7 bases at V and 4 bases at J, with 12 bases in the middle. For the CDR3, the DNA is TGTGCCAGCACGAGAGAAGAGGCAGATACGCAGTATTTT. It translates to CASTREEADTQYF.

This clone has a single count. J is TRBJ1-4 and V is TRBV7-2; D possibly corresponds to TRBD1 (6 bases). The V gene lost 3 bases and the J gene lost 8 bases, with 13 bases spanning the gap. The CDR3 has 14 amino acids. Germline V gene lookup returns CDR1 SGHTA and CDR2 FQGNSA. CDR3 amino acids: CASSLAGAGEKLFF. The DNA of the CDR3 is TGTGCCAGCAGCTTGGCGGGGGCGGGGGAAAAACTGTTTTTT.